The 25 T cell receptor beta chains below all came from one sample that was sequenced in a study of cytomegalovirus exposure and HLA in healthy donors. PCR amplification relied on 60 Vbeta primers (plus 13 Jbeta primers). Produced via immunoSEQ multiplex PCR; TCRdb's table is partial and in-frame only. Altogether 130,000 to 150,000 clones are present, around 10% being singletons, with the ten largest covering over 1.5%. The sample taken for sequencing was PBMCs. These receptors all come from a male donor in good health and CMV-seronegative.

V usage is TRBV7-9 and J usage is TRBJ1-1, with 9 bases matching TRBD1. The germline gives CDR1 SEHNR, CDR2 FQNEAQ (reference sequence). The J segment lost 10 bases and the V segment lost 2 bases, leaving 5 bases of the junction unmatched. The CDR3 extends over 13 amino acids. CDR3 in amino acids: CASSLRDRDRAFF. The CDR3 DNA follows: TGTGCCAGCAGCTTAAGGGACAGGGATCGAGCTTTCTTT. Supplemented by reference TRBV7-9 and TRBJ1-1, the full variable domain reads DTGVSQNPRHKITKRGQNVTFRCDPISEHNRLYWYRQTLGQGPEFLTYFQNEAQLEKSRLLSDRFSAERPKGSFSTLEIQRTEQGDSAMYLCASSLRDRDRAFFGQGTRLTVV.

The chain joins TRBV7-9 to TRBJ1-2; D might be TRBD1 (5 bases). The CDR3 is 16 residues long. Germline values: CDR1 SEHNR, CDR2 FQNEAQ (reference sequence). Trimming removed 4 bases at V and 4 bases at J, with 19 bases between. CDR3 protein: CASSYPPQGQFYGYTF. The CDR3 DNA reads TGTGCCAGCAGCTACCCTCCGCAGGGTCAATTCTATGGCTACACCTTC.

CDR3 in amino acids: CASSRYPGEGNTEAFF. CDR3 bases: TGTGCCAGCAGCCGTTACCCAGGGGAAGGGAACACTGAAGCTTTCTTT. This chain links TRBV7-3 with TRBJ1-1; maybe TRBD1 (6 bases). V lost 5 bases to trimming and J lost 1 base, with 17 bases between them. CDR1 and CDR2 (germline): SGHTA, FQGTGA. CDR3 size: 16 residues.

In this sample, this clone turned up a few times. V and J are TRBV29-1 and TRBJ2-2; 13 bases are a match to TRBD2. The V segment lost 4 bases and the J segment 7 bases; nucleotides outside the gene matches: 6. Germline CDR1 and CDR2: SQVTM and ANQGSEA. The CDR3 consists of 15 residues. In nucleotides, the CDR3 is TGCAGCGTTGGGACTAGCGGGAGTGATGGCGGGGAGCTGTTTTTT. The encoded protein is CSVGTSGSDGGELFF.

This chain uses TRBV6-5 with TRBJ1-1; 8 bases are a match to TRBD1. Germline V gene lookup returns CDR1 MNHEY and CDR2 SVGAGI. CDR3 length: 15 amino acids. V gave up 2 bases and J gave up 4 bases; unmatched junction bases: 6. In nucleotides, the CDR3 is TGTGCCAGCAGTTACCCTGGACAGGGCGGCACTGAAGCTTTCTTT. Translating it yields CASSYPGQGGTEAFF.

This clone was counted between two and nine times. The V and J genes are TRBV12-5 and TRBJ1-2; 10 nucleotides align to TRBD1. CDR1 is LGHNT, CDR2 FRNRAP, per germline. V lost 1 base, J lost 6 bases, and 2 bases stayed unmatched. The CDR3 is made up of 14 amino acids. The CDR3 DNA reads as TGTGCTAGTGGTTTGGAGACAGGGGGCAATGGCTACACCTTC. It translates to CASGLETGGNGYTF.

The V call is TRBV10-3, the J call TRBJ2-5; D uncertain. CDR1 is ENHRY and CDR2 is SYGVKD in the germline V gene. V lost 10 bases, J lost 0 bases, and 12 bases lay in between. This CDR3 is built from 13 residues. In DNA, the CDR3 is TGTGCCACGAGGCCCGGCAACCAAGAGACCCAGTACTTC. It yields the protein CATRPGNQETQYF.

V is TRBV27 and J is TRBJ1-3; D possibly corresponds to TRBD1 (6 bases). V was pared by 4 bases and J by 6 bases, with 25 bases between. Germline CDR1 is MNHEY and CDR2 is SMNVEV (reference sequence). This CDR3 is built from 18 residues. The CDR3 region has the DNA TGTGCCAGCAGTTCACTCGCTCCCCCGAGGGGGTTTGCAAACACCATATATTTT. Its translation is CASSSLAPPRGFANTIYF.

This clone has just a few counts. The chain couples TRBV5-1 to TRBJ1-1; 9 nucleotides agree with TRBD1. Losses at the gene ends were 3 bases for V and 2 bases for J; bases not matched to a gene: 8. The germline V gene has CDR1 SGHRS and CDR2 YFSETQ. CDR3 length: 16 amino acids. CDR3 amino acids: CASSWGDRVTNTEAFF. CDR3 nucleotides: TGCGCCAGCAGCTGGGGGGACAGGGTAACCAACACTGAAGCTTTCTTT.

This chain connects TRBV6-1 to TRBJ2-7; TRBD1 agrees at 11 bases. This CDR3 is 14 amino acids long. Germline V gene sequence: CDR1 MNHNS, CDR2 SASEGT. Trimming cost V 4 bases and J 3 bases; bases outside gene matches: 2. CDR3 sequence (DNA): TGTGCCAGCAGTGCGGACAGGGGGCTCTACGAGCAGTACTTC. Translation gives CASSADRGLYEQYF.

V is TRBV7-8 and J is TRBJ1-1; D ambiguous. This CDR3 has 15 amino acids. V dropped 1 base and J dropped 0 bases, with 9 bases sitting between them. Germline assignment: CDR1 SGHVS and CDR2 FQNEAQ. CDR3 in amino acids: CASSLGGLMNTEAFF. CDR3 bases: TGTGCCAGCAGCTTAGGTGGACTGATGAACACTGAAGCTTTCTTT.

This clone occurred a few times. The genes are TRBV11-2 and TRBJ2-2; D possibly corresponds to TRBD2 (5 bases). Germline V gene data show CDR1 as SGHAT and CDR2 as FQNNGV. This CDR3 is 16 amino acids long. V was pared by 4 bases and J by 0 bases, with 12 bases between. The CDR3 is CASSSRTATNTGELFF. CDR3 nucleotides: TGTGCCAGCAGCTCTAGGACTGCGACGAACACCGGGGAGCTGTTTTTT.

This clone has just a few counts. The V gene is TRBV27, the J gene TRBJ2-2; perhaps TRBD1 as D (6 bases). The germline CDR1 and CDR2 sequences are MNHEY and SMNVEV (reference sequence). This CDR3 region has 15 residues. Trimming removed 3 bases from V and 4 bases from J, with 12 bases in between. CDR3 bases: TGTGCCAGCAGTTTCATACAGGGCGGCACCGGGGAGCTGTTTTTT. Its protein is CASSFIQGGTGELFF.

The V call is TRBV7-2, the J call TRBJ2-1, with 11 bases fitting TRBD2. CDR3 length: 16 amino acids. Germline V gene sequence: CDR1 SGHTA, CDR2 FQGNSA. Trimming cost V 5 bases and J 2 bases; bases outside gene matches: 5. In nucleotides, the CDR3 is TGTGCCAGCAGCGATAGCGGGAGGGCCGCCTACAATGAGCAGTTCTTC. It translates to CASSDSGRAAYNEQFF.

This clone was counted a few times. The chain is built from TRBV5-1 and TRBJ2-5, with D possibly being TRBD1 (6 bases). The germline CDR1 and CDR2 sequences are SGHRS and YFSETQ. This CDR3 spans 16 amino acids. V lost 2 bases to trimming and J lost 2 bases, with 16 bases between them. The CDR3 reads CASSLYRVVGQETQYF. DNA for the CDR3: TGCGCCAGCAGCTTATACAGGGTAGTGGGTCAAGAGACCCAGTACTTC.

This chain links TRBV7-2 with TRBJ1-5; 10 nucleotides line up with TRBD1. The CDR3 runs to 15 residues. J gave up 5 bases and V 4 bases, and 5 bases lay outside the gene matches. Germline lookup yields CDR1 SGHTA and CDR2 FQGNSA. The CDR3 DNA follows: TGTGCCAGCAGCTCCGGACAGGGGGGGCATCAGCCCCAGCATTTT. Protein: CASSSGQGGHQPQHF. The whole variable domain, remainder taken from reference TRBV7-2 and TRBJ1-5, is GAGVSQSPSNKVTEKGKDVELRCDPISGHTALYWYRQSLGQGLEFLIYFQGNSAPDKSGLPSDRFSAERTGGSVSTLTIQRTQQEDSAVYLCASSSGQGGHQPQHFGDGTRLSIL.

This clone turned up a few times. The chain employs TRBV6-6 and TRBJ1-2; 7 bases agree with TRBD1. This CDR3 is built from 12 residues. Germline trimming cut 8 bases from V and 3 bases from J; bases unmatched to any gene: 3. Germline-derived CDR1 and CDR2 are MNHNY and SVGAGI (reference sequence). The CDR3 sequence: CASLRGDYGYTF. CDR3 nucleotide sequence: TGTGCCAGCCTCAGGGGGGACTATGGCTACACCTTC.

J is TRBJ2-7 and V is TRBV28; D perhaps matches TRBD1 (6 bases). This CDR3 region has 17 residues. Trimming removed 5 bases from V and 0 bases from J, with 20 bases in between. Germline CDR1 and CDR2: MDHEN and SYDVKM. CDR3 coding DNA: TGTGCCAGCAGTACTGTGGCCCCACAGGGATTCTCCTACGAGCAGTACTTC. This sequence encodes CASSTVAPQGFSYEQYF.

The CDR3 DNA sequence: TGTGCCAGCAGTTTCAGGGGAGGGGGGGCGACCGGGGAGCTGTTTTTT. Protein sequence: CASSFRGGGATGELFF. The chain links TRBV28 to TRBJ2-2, with TRBD2 as a possible D gene (7 bases). Germline V CDR1 and CDR2: MDHEN, SYDVKM. Trimming removed 3 bases at V and 5 bases at J, with 16 bases between. The CDR3 runs 16 residues.

The chain has TRBV15 and TRBJ1-2; maybe TRBD1 (5 bases). The germline V gene has CDR1 LNHNV and CDR2 YYDKDF (reference sequence). The CDR3 length is 15 residues. V lost 0 bases to trimming and J lost 5 bases, with 13 bases between them. The CDR3 sequence: CATSREKGPIYGYTF. In DNA, the CDR3 is TGTGCCACCAGCAGAGAGAAGGGGCCCATTTATGGCTACACCTTC.

This clone has just a few counts. The gene calls are TRBV27 and TRBJ1-1; D perhaps matches TRBD1 (5 bases). V shed 5 bases and J shed 0 bases, with 13 bases lying between them. Germline CDR1 MNHEY, CDR2 SMNVEV (reference sequence). The CDR3 has 15 residues. The chain's CDR3 is CASSRSWGVNTEAFF. The CDR3 nucleotides read TGTGCCAGCAGTCGTTCCTGGGGCGTGAACACTGAAGCTTTCTTT.

This clone was observed a handful of times. The V gene is TRBV10-3, the J gene TRBJ2-7; possibly TRBD1 for D (5 bases). CDR1 and CDR2 (germline): ENHRY, SYGVKD. Trimming took off 7 bases at V and 6 bases at J, with 13 bases between the two ends. The CDR3 is made up of 12 amino acids. The CDR3: CAIMGQGGEQYF. The CDR3 nucleotides are TGTGCCATCATGGGGCAGGGTGGCGAGCAGTACTTC.

This clone was seen just once. The chain uses TRBV5-6 and TRBJ2-2, with TRBD2 matching 7 bases. With 2 bases clipped from V and 2 bases from J, the junction kept 6 bases outside the gene matches. CDR3 length: 16 amino acids. Germline V lookup: CDR1 SGHDT, CDR2 YYEEEE. The DNA of the CDR3 is TGTGCCAGCAGCTTCGGGCTAGCGGAAAACACCGGGGAGCTGTTTTTT. Its protein product is CASSFGLAENTGELFF.

The chain uses TRBV2 and TRBJ1-1; D may be TRBD1 (6 bases). V was pared by 3 bases and J by 3 bases, with 8 bases between. The CDR3 covers 13 residues. Germline V gives CDR1 SNHLY, CDR2 FYNNEI. The CDR3: CASSEAGDTEAFF. The CDR3 DNA sequence: TGTGCCAGCAGTGAGGCAGGGGACACTGAAGCTTTCTTT. The variable domain in full, completed from reference TRBV2 and TRBJ1-1, reads EPEVTQTPSHQVTQMGQEVILRCVPISNHLYFYWYRQILGQKVEFLVSFYNNEISEKSEIFDDQFSVERPDGSNFTLKIRSTKLEDSAMYFCASSEAGDTEAFFGQGTRLTVV.

This clone has only a few counts. This CDR3 is also generated by other DNA sequences in the sample. The chain links TRBV25-1 to TRBJ2-1; 14 positions agree with TRBD2. The CDR3 spans 16 residues. Germline V gene lookup returns CDR1 MGHDK and CDR2 SYGVNS. V lost 8 bases to trimming and J lost 2 bases; unmatched junction nucleotides: 5. This chain's CDR3 is CASGLAGGRAYNEQFF. The CDR3, as DNA: TGTGCCAGCGGACTAGCGGGAGGCCGGGCCTACAATGAGCAGTTCTTC.